The 25 T cell receptor beta chains reported below all come from one sample, sequenced in a study of blood T cell repertoires in COVID-19. Measured with immunoSEQ multiplex PCR; TCRdb has only the in-frame clones, and not every one. The sample lists about 70,000 clones, 85% to 90% occurring once. The sequenced material came from peripheral blood. The receptors derive from an elderly man with acute or convalescent COVID-19.

Only one count was recorded for this clone. The CDR3 nucleotides are TGTGCCAGCAATAGCCGGGGGTCCCAAGAGACCCAGTACTTC. Translation: CASNSRGSQETQYF. V usage is TRBV27 and J usage is TRBJ2-5; possible D gene TRBD2, 6 bases. Trimming removed 7 bases at V and 1 base at J, with 13 bases between. Germline CDR1 is MNHEY and CDR2 is SMNVEV (reference sequence). This CDR3 is 14 amino acids long.

J is TRBJ1-4 and V is TRBV27; D perhaps matches TRBD1 (5 bases). Germline V gene lookup returns CDR1 MNHEY and CDR2 SMNVEV (reference sequence). This CDR3 is 14 amino acids long. Deletions cut 2 bases from V and 8 bases from J, with 12 bases between. The CDR3: CASSLAGNREKLFF. CDR3 nucleotide sequence: TGTGCCAGCAGTTTAGCAGGGAACAGAGAAAAACTGTTTTTT.

This chain joins TRBV7-2 and TRBJ1-5, with 9 bases lining up with TRBD1. Germline loops: CDR1 SGHTA, CDR2 FQGNSA. Unmatched junction bases numbered 10, after V lost 0 bases and J lost 7 bases. The CDR3 totals 17 residues. The CDR3, as DNA: TGTGCCAGCAGCTTAGCAGGGGGGGGACAGGGACGGCAGCCCCAGCATTTT. Translating it yields CASSLAGGGQGRQPQHF.

The chain employs TRBV10-2 and TRBJ2-2; 7 bases are shared with TRBD2. V lost 8 bases and J lost 0; bases outside the gene matches: 6. The CDR3 length is 15 residues. From germline, CDR1 is WSHSY and CDR2 SAAADI. DNA of the CDR3: TGCGCCAGCCAAGGACTAGGCTCGAACACCGGGGAGCTGTTTTTT. It yields the protein CASQGLGSNTGELFF.

In its sample, this clone was seen once. V is TRBV11-3 and J is TRBJ2-2; TRBD2 aligns across 9 bases. V dropped 5 bases and J dropped 9; count of bases not matched to a gene: 16. The CDR3 extends over 17 amino acids. Per germline, CDR1 SGHNT and CDR2 YENEEA. The CDR3 loop is CASSRTSGLAAHRELFF. In DNA, the CDR3 is TGTGCCAGCAGCCGGACCTCGGGACTAGCTGCACATCGGGAGCTGTTTTTT.

This sequence joins TRBV4-1 and TRBJ2-1, with 13 bases identical to TRBD2. V shed 4 bases and J 7 bases; nucleotides not matched to a gene: 7. In germline, CDR1 is MGHRA, CDR2 YSYEKL. There are 16 residues in the CDR3. CDR3 protein: CASSRQLAGGPNEQFF. The CDR3 DNA reads TGCGCCAGCAGCCGGCAACTAGCGGGGGGGCCGAATGAGCAGTTCTTC.

This rearrangement joins TRBV11-3 to TRBJ2-1; TRBD1 is a possible D gene (6 bases). The CDR3 length is 15 residues. Germline CDR1 reads SGHNT; CDR2 reads YENEEA. V lost 5 bases to trimming and J lost 9 bases, with 20 bases between them. CDR3 sequence: CASSQPGTPSSEQFF. In nucleotides, the CDR3 is TGTGCCAGCAGCCAGCCCGGGACACCTTCCAGTGAGCAGTTCTTC.

This clone was detected a few times. The genes are TRBV7-3 and TRBJ1-5; D is uncertain. The CDR3 runs to 13 residues. Germline CDR1 SGHTA, CDR2 FQGTGA. V lost 1 base to trimming and J lost 6 bases, with 7 bases between them. CDR3 region: CASSLRGGQPQHF. In DNA, the CDR3 is TGTGCCAGCAGCTTAAGGGGAGGTCAGCCCCAGCATTTT.

The chain employs TRBV27 and TRBJ2-3; perhaps TRBD2 as D (6 bases). This CDR3 is 13 amino acids long. Trimming cost V 3 bases and J 8 bases, with 12 bases left between them. Germline V gene lookup returns CDR1 MNHEY and CDR2 SMNVEV (reference sequence). The CDR3 DNA follows: TGTGCCAGCAGTTTTCCCGTGGGGGGTACGCAGTATTTT. Its translation: CASSFPVGGTQYF.

The chain links TRBV9 to TRBJ1-6; a possible D gene is TRBD1 (6 bases). The ends were cut back, 3 bases at V and 7 bases at J, with 17 bases in the middle. The CDR3 totals 16 residues. The germline gives CDR1 SGDLS, CDR2 YYNGEE. The CDR3 loop is CASSGGGEGFNSPLHF. The DNA for the CDR3 is TGTGCCAGCAGCGGAGGGGGTGAGGGATTCAATTCACCCCTCCACTTT.

This clone appeared a few times. V is TRBV2 and J is TRBJ1-6; D not resolved. The ends were cut back, 2 bases at V and 2 bases at J, with 13 bases in the middle. This CDR3 region has 17 residues. The germline V gene has CDR1 SNHLY and CDR2 FYNNEI. The CDR3 nucleotides are TGTGCCAGCAGTGAAAAGGAGAGGGTGACCTATAATTCACCCCTCCACTTT. Translation: CASSEKERVTYNSPLHF.

The chain carries TRBV29-1 and TRBJ2-2; D is possibly TRBD2 (5 bases). The CDR3 loop spans 14 amino acids. CDR1 is SQVTM and CDR2 is ANQGSEA in the germline V gene. V was clipped by 8 bases and J by 6 bases, with 19 bases between them. The CDR3 nucleotides read TGCAGCCCTCGGGCGTCAGAGGGTGCCGGGGAGCTGTTTTTT. The encoded protein is CSPRASEGAGELFF.

This chain connects TRBV5-1 to TRBJ1-2; D possibly corresponds to TRBD1 (6 bases). The CDR3 consists of 13 residues. Germline CDR1 reads SGHRS; CDR2 reads YFSETQ. Trimming left V 3 bases short and J 4 bases short, with 10 bases between. CDR3 protein: CASSSEGVYGYTF. As DNA, the CDR3 is TGCGCCAGCAGCTCCGAGGGGGTCTATGGCTACACCTTC.

The chain employs TRBV12-5 and TRBJ2-1; 9 bases agree with TRBD2. From germline, CDR1 is LGHNT and CDR2 FRNRAP. The CDR3 contains 18 residues. V dropped 0 bases and J dropped 3; count of bases not matched to a gene: 9. CDR3 DNA: TGTGCTAGTGGTTTGGTATGGGGGGCTAGCGGGAACTACAATGAGCAGTTCTTC. The encoded protein is CASGLVWGASGNYNEQFF.

The V and J genes are TRBV27 and TRBJ1-1; D is unresolved. CDR3 length: 13 amino acids. Germline V gives CDR1 MNHEY, CDR2 SMNVEV (reference sequence). V was trimmed by 9 bases and J by 1 base, leaving 12 bases between them. The CDR3 DNA is TGTGCCAGTAAGTACAATGAGAACACTGAAGCTTTCTTT. Its protein product is CASKYNENTEAFF.

The gene calls are TRBV27 and TRBJ1-5; 10 nucleotides agree with TRBD1. Trimming cost V 8 bases and J 7 bases; bases outside gene matches: 8. This CDR3 contains 14 residues. Per germline, CDR1 MNHEY and CDR2 SMNVEV (reference sequence). The CDR3 nucleotides read TGTGCCAGCCGGGGCCAGGGACAGGGGCAGCCCCAGCATTTT. Translating it yields CASRGQGQGQPQHF.

The V gene is TRBV6-2 or TRBV6-3, the J gene TRBJ2-1; D is perhaps TRBD2 (6 bases). V gave up 5 bases and J gave up 7 bases, with 18 bases separating them. The CDR3 extends over 15 amino acids. The germline gives CDR1 MNHEY, CDR2 SVGEGT. The DNA for the CDR3 is TGTGCCAGCAGTATAACCGGGACTGGAGATAATGAGCAGTTCTTC. Translated, it gives CASSITGTGDNEQFF.

The CDR3 region has the DNA TGTGCCAGCAGGATGGAGAGTCTAATGAACACTGAAGCTTTCTTT. It yields the protein CASRMESLMNTEAFF. This sequence joins TRBV6-5 and TRBJ1-1, with D uncertain. Trimming stripped 6 bases from V and 0 bases from J, with 14 bases between. CDR1 MNHEY and CDR2 SVGAGI come from the germline V gene. This CDR3 is 15 amino acids long.

The chain joins TRBV19 to TRBJ2-2; 7 nucleotides align to TRBD2. Losses at the gene ends were 7 bases for V and 3 bases for J; bases not matched to a gene: 8. CDR1 and CDR2 from the germline V gene are LNHDA and SQIVND (reference sequence). The CDR3 loop spans 15 amino acids. CDR3 sequence reads: CASTPAGRDTGELFF. CDR3 bases: TGTGCCAGTACCCCAGCGGGAAGGGACACCGGGGAGCTGTTTTTT. Combining the CDR3 with reference TRBV19 and TRBJ2-2 gives the whole variable domain DGGITQSPKYLFRKEGQNVTLSCEQNLNHDAMYWYRQDPGQGLRLIYYSQIVNDFQKGDIAEGYSVSREKKESFPLTVTSAQKNPTAFYLCASTPAGRDTGELFFGEGSRLTVL.

This chain joins TRBV18 and TRBJ2-2; D call uncertain. CDR3 length equals 14 residues. Per germline, CDR1 KGHSH and CDR2 LQKENI. Trimming took 2 bases from V and 4 from J, leaving 8 bases between them. The CDR3 spells CASSPTVGTGELFF. CDR3 nucleotide sequence: TGTGCCAGCTCACCAACAGTTGGCACCGGGGAGCTGTTTTTT. Full variable domain (outside the CDR3, taken from reference TRBV18 and TRBJ2-2): NAGVMQNPRHLVRRRGQEARLRCSPMKGHSHVYWYRQLPEEGLKFMVYLQKENIIDESGMPKERFSAEFPKEGPSILRIQQVVRGDSAAYFCASSPTVGTGELFFGEGSRLTVL.

CDR3 coding DNA: TGTGCCAGCTCACCAGTGAGAGGGACTAGCGGGATTCAAGAGACCCAGTACTTC. Protein sequence: CASSPVRGTSGIQETQYF. This chain links TRBV18 with TRBJ2-5; 13 bases line up with TRBD2. Germline CDR1 is KGHSH and CDR2 is LQKENI. This CDR3 region has 18 residues. The trim removed 2 bases at V and 2 bases at J, leaving 8 bases unmatched.

The chain combines TRBV6-5 with TRBJ2-7; D perhaps matches TRBD2 (5 bases). Germline CDR1 reads MNHEY; CDR2 reads SVGAGI. The CDR3 is made up of 15 amino acids. V was pared by 6 bases and J by 3 bases, with 18 bases between. The CDR3 DNA sequence: TGTGCCAGCAGACCGCCCCGGGAAACAGTCTACGAGCAGTACTTC. This encodes CASRPPRETVYEQYF.

This sequence joins TRBV7-6 and TRBJ2-7; tentative D call: TRBD1 (5 bases). The CDR3 length is 12 residues. V was trimmed by 5 bases and J by 6 bases, leaving 11 bases between them. Germline CDR1 SGHVS, CDR2 FNYEAQ. Written as DNA, the CDR3 is TGTGCCAGCAGCGGTACAGGTCCCGAGCAGTACTTC. This gives the protein CASSGTGPEQYF.

This clone was counted only a few times. At the DNA level, this CDR3 is encoded by other sequences in the same sample as well. The chain is built from TRBV27 and TRBJ2-2; perhaps TRBD2 as D (5 bases). Germline V gene data show CDR1 as MNHEY and CDR2 as SMNVEV (reference sequence). The V end was cut by 4 bases, the J end by 1 base, with 13 bases between. The CDR3 is made up of 16 amino acids. CDR3 in amino acids: CASSSGLARNTGELFF. CDR3 in DNA: TGTGCCAGCAGTTCCGGGCTAGCTCGGAACACCGGGGAGCTGTTTTTT.

This chain connects TRBV7-2 to TRBJ1-6; the D is unclear. This CDR3 has 14 amino acids. The V end was cut by 1 base, the J end by 6 bases, with 7 bases between. From germline, CDR1 is SGHTA and CDR2 FQGNSA. The CDR3 DNA is TGTGCCAGCAGCTTAGACAGATCTAATTCACCCCTCCACTTT. The encoded protein is CASSLDRSNSPLHF. The variable domain in full, with the rest retrieved from reference TRBV7-2 and TRBJ1-6, is GAGVSQSPSNKVTEKGKDVELRCDPISGHTALYWYRQSLGQGLEFLIYFQGNSAPDKSGLPSDRFSAERTGGSVSTLTIQRTQQEDSAVYLCASSLDRSNSPLHFGNGTRLTVT.